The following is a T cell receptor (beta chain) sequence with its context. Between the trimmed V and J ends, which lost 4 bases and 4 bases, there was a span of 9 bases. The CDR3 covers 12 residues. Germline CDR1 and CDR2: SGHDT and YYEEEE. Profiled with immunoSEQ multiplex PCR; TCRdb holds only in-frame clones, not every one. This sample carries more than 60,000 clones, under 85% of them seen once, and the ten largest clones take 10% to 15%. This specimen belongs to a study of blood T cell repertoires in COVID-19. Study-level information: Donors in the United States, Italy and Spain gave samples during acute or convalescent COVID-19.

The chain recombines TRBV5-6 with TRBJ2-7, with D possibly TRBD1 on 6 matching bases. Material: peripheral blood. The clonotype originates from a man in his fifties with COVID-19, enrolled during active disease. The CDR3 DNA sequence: TGTGCCAGCAGCGAACAGGGTTACGAGCAGTACTTC. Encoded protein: CASSEQGYEQYF.